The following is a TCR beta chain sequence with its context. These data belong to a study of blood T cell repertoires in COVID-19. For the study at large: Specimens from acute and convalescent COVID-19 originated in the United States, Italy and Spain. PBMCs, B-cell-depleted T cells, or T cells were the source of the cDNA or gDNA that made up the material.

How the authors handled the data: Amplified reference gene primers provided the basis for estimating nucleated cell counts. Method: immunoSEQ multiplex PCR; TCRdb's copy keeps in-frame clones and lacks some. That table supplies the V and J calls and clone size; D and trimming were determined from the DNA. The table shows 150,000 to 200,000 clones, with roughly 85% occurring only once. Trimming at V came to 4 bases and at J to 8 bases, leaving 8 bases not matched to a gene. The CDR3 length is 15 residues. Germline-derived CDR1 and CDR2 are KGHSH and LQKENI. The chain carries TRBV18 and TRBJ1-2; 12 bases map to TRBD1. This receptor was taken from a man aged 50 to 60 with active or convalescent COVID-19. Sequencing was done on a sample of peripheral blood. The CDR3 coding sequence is TGTGCCAGCTCACAAGGGACAGGGGGCCCGGAGGGCTACACCTTC. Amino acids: CASSQGTGGPEGYTF.